This T cell receptor (beta chain) was retrieved from a study of PD-1 blockade in classical Hodgkin lymphoma. Study overall: Each patient was given nivolumab 3 mg/kg through a vein every 2 weeks.

Concerning this clone itself: Its antigen is as yet unknown.

Trimming at V came to 6 bases and at J to 0 bases, leaving 6 bases not matched to a gene. Germline-derived CDR1 and CDR2 are MNHEY and SMNVEV (reference sequence). The CDR3 consists of 15 residues. Broader study findings: The baseline diversity of complete responders showed similarity to that of newly diagnosed patients. CD4+ TCR diversity, unlike CD8+, climbed significantly by C4D1.

Profiling relied on immunoSEQ multiplex PCR, and the TCRdb table lists in-frame clones only, not all of them. This table holds about 75,000 clones, 85% to 95% found once. Exposure to brentuximab vedotin varied, and each patient had relapsed following autologous stem cell transplantation. The TCR comes from a human donor with classical Hodgkin lymphoma. The specimen was peripheral blood mononuclear cells (PBMCs), collected at baseline. The chain employs TRBV27 and TRBJ2-7; 9 positions match TRBD1. The DNA of the CDR3 is TGTGCCAGCAGCCAGGGACAGGGAAGCTCCTACGAGCAGTACTTC. The encoded protein is CASSQGQGSSYEQYF.